This T cell receptor beta chain was captured in a study of T cells in Graves' hyperthyroidism and ophthalmopathy (dated by TCRdb to between 2019 and 2020). Some background on the complete study: Peripheral blood samples were taken at initial diagnosis, before any treatment was given. In several Graves' hyperthyroidism patients, the study also compared T-cell repertoires from thyroid tissue with T-cell repertoires from blood. Whether ophthalmopathy could be predicted prospectively was tested in an independent validation cohort made up of roughly 19 hyperthyroidism patients plus 17 patients who later progressed to ophthalmopathy. According to the paper, TCR Vbeta CDR3 sequencing was carried out on some 130 peripheral blood samples, which came from fewer than 50 ophthalmopathy, 75 or so hyperthyroidism and approximately 17 progressor patients. The roughly 94 discovery patients were randomly divided into training and test sets at a 7:3 ratio. A discovery cohort of roughly 100 patients, about 40 with Graves' ophthalmopathy and under 60 with stable Graves' hyperthyroidism, was used to find distinguishing TCR V-J signatures. After blood sampling, hyperthyroidism patients were treated with methimazole at a starting dose of 30 mg daily, and ophthalmopathy patients were treated with high-dose intravenous methylprednisolone.

Details on this clonotype: What antigen it recognizes has not been identified. No base qualities exist here, and no much larger clone lies one base off it.

Stable Graves' hyperthyroidism was defined as no progression to ophthalmopathy during 18 months of follow-up. Hyperthyroidism patients were aged 18 to 65 years and newly diagnosed, with disease duration of less than 2 months. The study excluded patients with uncontrolled infections, other autoimmune diseases, pregnancy or lactation. Clinical symptoms, serum thyroxine and TRAb, thyroid ultrasound, and orbital computed tomography formed the basis for the diagnoses. PBMCs were isolated from roughly 10 ml of fresh peripheral blood by Ficoll-Paque density gradient centrifugation. Total RNA was extracted with Trizol reagent, and quality was checked on an Agilent 2100 Bioanalyzer. What the research found in general, with its limitations: In validation, the model predicted progression to ophthalmopathy a median of roughly 6.2 months before onset, with roughly 70% sensitivity and about 75% specificity. Most expanded thyroid clonotypes (frequency above 0.001) were also detected in blood, suggesting blood repertoires may reflect thyroid immune responses. No statistical method was used to set the sample size in advance, and investigators knew the group allocation. A model built on a 13 V-J signature distinguished ophthalmopathy from stable hyperthyroidism, reaching about 88% sensitivity and 81.08% specificity in cross-validation and 80%/75% in testing.

The TCR beta CDR3 regions were amplified from the RNA transcripts. The TCR CDR3 was subjected to a first round of RT-PCR using the HTBI primer set and the Qiagen OneStep RT-PCR kit. Libraries were constructed in a second round of multiplex PCR, after which size selection and purification were performed. Sequencing of the libraries was done on an Illumina HiSeq2000 using paired-end 100 bp reads. In the paper's pipeline: SOAPnuke was used to process the raw data, throwing out any read that contained adapters or uncalled bases, had a mean Phred below 15, or lacked an exact constant-primer or identifier match. COPE v1.2.5 was used to merge high-quality paired reads, and clonotypes were defined as unique nucleotide sequences. Clonotypes were aligned to IMGT TRBV, TRBD and TRBJ reference segments using MiTCR v1.1. Only V-J combinations with frequency above 0.0001, covering about 99% of repertoires, were analysed. The TCS score was defined as the ratio of F50 (clonal expansion) to E x V (chaos), calculated using BLOSUM62-based TCRdist between CDR3 peptides within each V-J. Welch's t-statistics and random forest reduced 450 to 600 V-J features to about 12, which were used in a naive Bayes classifier (R e1071). The public reads were run again by TCRdb, first through fastp at Q25 and then through MiXCR, and only productive beta chains were kept. Rows merge per CDR3 protein into single entries with the most common DNA and genes. The V and J calls were not made by the authors but by TCRdb's processing. The sample contains more than 500,000 distinct CDR3 sequences, around 15% of them found a single time. Over 11% of the sample rests with the top ten.

Material: blood. The sequence came from a woman between 35 and 50 years old with Graves' hyperthyroidism.

The CDR3 in this case is CASSSLGQGVEQFF. The bases are TGTGCCAGCAGTTCCCTGGGGCAGGGGGTAGAGCAGTTCTTC. The chain is encoded by TRBV6-9 joined to TRBJ2-1, with TRBD1 identical over 7 junction bases. After removal of 4 bases from V and 10 bases from J, the junction retains 10 bases not matched to a gene. The germline V gene encodes CDR1 MNHGY and CDR2 SVAAGI. Spanning cysteine to phenylalanine, the CDR3 consists of 14 amino acids. Just CDR3 DNA is preserved here, 42 bases in frame from base 1.